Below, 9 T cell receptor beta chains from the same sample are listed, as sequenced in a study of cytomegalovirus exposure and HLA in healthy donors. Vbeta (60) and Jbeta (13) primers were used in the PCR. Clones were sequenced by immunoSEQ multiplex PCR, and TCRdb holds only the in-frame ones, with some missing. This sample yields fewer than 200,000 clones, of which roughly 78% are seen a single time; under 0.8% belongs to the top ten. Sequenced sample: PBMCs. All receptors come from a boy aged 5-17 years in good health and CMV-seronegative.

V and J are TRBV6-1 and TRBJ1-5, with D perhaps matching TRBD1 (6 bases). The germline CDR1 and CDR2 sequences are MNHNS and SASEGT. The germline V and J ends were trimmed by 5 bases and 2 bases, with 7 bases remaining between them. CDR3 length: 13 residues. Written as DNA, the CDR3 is TGTGCCAGCAGTCCAGGGGGCAATCAGCCCCAGCATTTT. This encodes CASSPGGNQPQHF.

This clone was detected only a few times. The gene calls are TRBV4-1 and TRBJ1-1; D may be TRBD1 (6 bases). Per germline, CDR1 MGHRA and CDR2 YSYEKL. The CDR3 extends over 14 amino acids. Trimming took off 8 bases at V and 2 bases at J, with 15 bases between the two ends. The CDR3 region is CASRSGQTNTEAFF. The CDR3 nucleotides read TGCGCCAGCCGCTCCGGACAGACTAACACTGAAGCTTTCTTT.

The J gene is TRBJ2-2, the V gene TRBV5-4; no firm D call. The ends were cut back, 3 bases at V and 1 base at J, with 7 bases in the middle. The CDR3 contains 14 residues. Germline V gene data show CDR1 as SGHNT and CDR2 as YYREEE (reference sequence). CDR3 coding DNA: TGTGCCAGCAGCTCCTTTATGAACACCGGGGAGCTGTTTTTT. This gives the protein CASSSFMNTGELFF.

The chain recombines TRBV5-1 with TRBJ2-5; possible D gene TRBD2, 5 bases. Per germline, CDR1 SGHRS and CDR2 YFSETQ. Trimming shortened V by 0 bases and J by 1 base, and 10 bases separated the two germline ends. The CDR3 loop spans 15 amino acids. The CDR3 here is CASSLVRALQETQYF. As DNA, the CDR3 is TGCGCCAGCAGCTTGGTGCGGGCCCTCCAAGAGACCCAGTACTTC.

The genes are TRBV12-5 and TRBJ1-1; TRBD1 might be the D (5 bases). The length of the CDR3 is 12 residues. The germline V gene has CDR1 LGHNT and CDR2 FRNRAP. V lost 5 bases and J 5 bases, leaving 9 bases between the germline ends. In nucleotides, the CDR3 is TGTGCTAGTGGTAGGGGTGGGACTGAAGCTTTCTTT. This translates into CASGRGGTEAFF.

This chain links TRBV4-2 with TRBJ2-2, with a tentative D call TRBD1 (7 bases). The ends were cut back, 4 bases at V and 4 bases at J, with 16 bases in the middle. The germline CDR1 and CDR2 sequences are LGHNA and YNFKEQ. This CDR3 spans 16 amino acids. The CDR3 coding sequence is TGTGCCAGCAGCCCCAGGGGGGAGCGCCTCACCGGGGAGCTGTTTTTT. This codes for CASSPRGERLTGELFF.

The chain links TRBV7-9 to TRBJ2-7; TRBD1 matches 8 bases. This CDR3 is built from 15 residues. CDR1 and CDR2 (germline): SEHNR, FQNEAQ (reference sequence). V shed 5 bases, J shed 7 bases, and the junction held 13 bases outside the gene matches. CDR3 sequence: CASSPVAWTGKEQYF. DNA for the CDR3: TGTGCCAGCAGCCCTGTAGCTTGGACAGGGAAAGAGCAGTACTTC.

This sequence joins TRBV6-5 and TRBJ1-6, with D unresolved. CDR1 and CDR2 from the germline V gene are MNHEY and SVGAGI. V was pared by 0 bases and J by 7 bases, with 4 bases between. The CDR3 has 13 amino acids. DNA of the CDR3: TGTGCCAGCAGTTACTCACAGAATTCACCCCTCCACTTT. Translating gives CASSYSQNSPLHF.

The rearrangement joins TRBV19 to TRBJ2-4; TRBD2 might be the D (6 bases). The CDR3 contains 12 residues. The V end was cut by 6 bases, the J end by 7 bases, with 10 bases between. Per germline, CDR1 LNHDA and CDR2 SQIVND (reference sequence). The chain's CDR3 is CASRGGSNIQYF. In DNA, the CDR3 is TGTGCCAGTAGGGGGGGATCCAACATTCAGTACTTC.